This TCR beta chain came from a study of cytomegalovirus exposure and HLA in healthy donors. About the research overall: Per a later analysis, the roughly 690 first-cohort and approximately 120 validation repertoires shared one platform. Notes on the study in general: Cytomegalovirus-associated status was assigned to 164 TCR beta chains.

The assay was immunoSEQ multiplex PCR, and TCRdb's table has in-frame clones only and misses some. The sample lists 300,000 to 400,000 clones; roughly 88% were seen once. On this clone itself: Its antigen is not known.

Sequenced input: PBMCs. This sequence was found in a woman between 18 and 29 years old in good health and CMV-seronegative.

CDR3 in amino acids: CASSVAGSSGNTIYF. Written as DNA, the CDR3 is TGTGCCAGTAGTGTGGCGGGTTCTTCTGGAAACACCATATATTTT. The chain combines TRBV19 with TRBJ1-3; no firm D call. With 5 bases removed from V and 1 base from J, the gap between germline ends came to 12 bases. The CDR3 covers 15 residues. Germline V gene data show CDR1 as LNHDA and CDR2 as SQIVND (reference sequence).